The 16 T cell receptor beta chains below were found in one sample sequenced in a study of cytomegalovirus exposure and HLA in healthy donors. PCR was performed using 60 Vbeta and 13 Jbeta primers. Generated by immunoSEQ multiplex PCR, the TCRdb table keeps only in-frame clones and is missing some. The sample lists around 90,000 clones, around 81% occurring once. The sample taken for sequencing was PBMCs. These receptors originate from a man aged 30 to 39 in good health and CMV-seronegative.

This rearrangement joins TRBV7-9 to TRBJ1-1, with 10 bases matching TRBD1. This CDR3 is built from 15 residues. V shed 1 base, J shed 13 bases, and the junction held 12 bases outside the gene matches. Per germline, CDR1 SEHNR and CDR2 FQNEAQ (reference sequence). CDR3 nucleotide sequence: TGTGCCAGCAGCTTAGGGGACAGGGGACTACTCCGAGGTTTCTTT. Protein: CASSLGDRGLLRGFF.

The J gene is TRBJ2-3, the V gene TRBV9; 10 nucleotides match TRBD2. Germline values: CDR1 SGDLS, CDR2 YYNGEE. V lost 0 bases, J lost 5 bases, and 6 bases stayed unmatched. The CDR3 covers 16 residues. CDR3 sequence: CASSVAEKRGGDTQYF. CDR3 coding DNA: TGTGCCAGCAGCGTAGCTGAGAAGCGGGGGGGAGATACGCAGTATTTT.

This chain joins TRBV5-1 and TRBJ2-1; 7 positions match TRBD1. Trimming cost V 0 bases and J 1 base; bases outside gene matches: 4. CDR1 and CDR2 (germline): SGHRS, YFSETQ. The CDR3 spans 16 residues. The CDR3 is CASSLGDRVSYNEQFF. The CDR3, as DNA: TGCGCCAGCAGCTTGGGAGACAGGGTTTCCTACAATGAGCAGTTCTTC.

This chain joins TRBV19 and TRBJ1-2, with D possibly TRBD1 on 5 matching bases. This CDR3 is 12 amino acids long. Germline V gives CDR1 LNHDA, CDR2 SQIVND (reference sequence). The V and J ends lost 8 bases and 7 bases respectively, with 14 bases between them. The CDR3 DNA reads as TGTGCCAGTGGGAAGGGGCTTGGTGGCTACACCTTC. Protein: CASGKGLGGYTF. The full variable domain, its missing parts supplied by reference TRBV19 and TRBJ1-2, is DGGITQSPKYLFRKEGQNVTLSCEQNLNHDAMYWYRQDPGQGLRLIYYSQIVNDFQKGDIAEGYSVSREKKESFPLTVTSAQKNPTAFYLCASGKGLGGYTFGSGTRLTVV.

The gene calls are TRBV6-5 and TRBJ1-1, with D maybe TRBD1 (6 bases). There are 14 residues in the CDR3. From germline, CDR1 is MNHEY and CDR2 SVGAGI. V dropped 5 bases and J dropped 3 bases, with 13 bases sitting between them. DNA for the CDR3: TGTGCCAGCAGTAGTAACAGGGTGGACACTGAAGCTTTCTTT. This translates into CASSSNRVDTEAFF.

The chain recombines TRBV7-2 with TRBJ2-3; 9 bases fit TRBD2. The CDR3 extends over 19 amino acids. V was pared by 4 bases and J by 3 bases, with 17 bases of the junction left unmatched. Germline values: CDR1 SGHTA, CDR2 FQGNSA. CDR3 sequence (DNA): TGTGCCAGCAGCTCGTGGGCGCGGGGGGGCGGGGGAGGAACAGATACGCAGTATTTT. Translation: CASSSWARGGGGGTDTQYF.

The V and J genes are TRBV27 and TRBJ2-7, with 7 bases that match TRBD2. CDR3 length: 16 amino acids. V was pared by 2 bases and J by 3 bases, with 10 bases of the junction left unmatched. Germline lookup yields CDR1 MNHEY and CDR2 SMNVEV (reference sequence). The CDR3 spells CASSLVGRSPYYEQYV. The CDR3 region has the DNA TGTGCCAGCAGTTTAGTCGGGAGGAGCCCTTACTACGAGCAGTACGTC.

CDR3 coding DNA: TGCGCCAGCAGCTTGAAAACGGGAGCCTCAGATACGCAGTATTTT. This translates into CASSLKTGASDTQYF. V usage is TRBV5-1 and J usage is TRBJ2-3; D may be TRBD2 (6 bases). This CDR3 has 15 amino acids. Germline CDR1 and CDR2: SGHRS and YFSETQ. Trimming took off 1 base at V and 4 bases at J, with 13 bases between the two ends.

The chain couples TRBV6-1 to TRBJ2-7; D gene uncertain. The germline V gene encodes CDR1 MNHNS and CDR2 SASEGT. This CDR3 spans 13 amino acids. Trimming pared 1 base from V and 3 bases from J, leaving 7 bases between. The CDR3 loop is CASSEGWSYEQYF. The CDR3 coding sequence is TGTGCCAGCAGTGAAGGTTGGAGCTACGAGCAGTACTTC.

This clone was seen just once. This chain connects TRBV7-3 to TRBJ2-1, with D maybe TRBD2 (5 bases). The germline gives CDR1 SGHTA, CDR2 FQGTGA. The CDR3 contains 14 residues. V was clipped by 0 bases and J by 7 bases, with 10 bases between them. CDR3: CASSLTYRGNEQFF. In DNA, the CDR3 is TGTGCCAGCAGCTTAACGTATAGAGGGAATGAGCAGTTCTTC.

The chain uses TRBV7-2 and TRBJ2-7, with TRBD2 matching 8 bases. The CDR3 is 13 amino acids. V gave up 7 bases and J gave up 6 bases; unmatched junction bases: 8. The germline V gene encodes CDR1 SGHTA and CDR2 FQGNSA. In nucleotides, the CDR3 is TGTGCCAGCAAGCTGGCGGGGGGCGGCGAGCAGTACTTC. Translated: CASKLAGGGEQYF. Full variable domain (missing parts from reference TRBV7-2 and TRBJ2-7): GAGVSQSPSNKVTEKGKDVELRCDPISGHTALYWYRQSLGQGLEFLIYFQGNSAPDKSGLPSDRFSAERTGGSVSTLTIQRTQQEDSAVYLCASKLAGGGEQYFGPGTRLTVT.

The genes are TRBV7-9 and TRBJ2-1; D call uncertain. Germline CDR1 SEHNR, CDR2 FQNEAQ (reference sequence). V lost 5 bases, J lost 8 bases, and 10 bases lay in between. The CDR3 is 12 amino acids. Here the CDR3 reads CASSPEFDEQFF. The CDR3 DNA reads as TGTGCCAGCAGCCCCGAGTTTGATGAGCAGTTCTTC.

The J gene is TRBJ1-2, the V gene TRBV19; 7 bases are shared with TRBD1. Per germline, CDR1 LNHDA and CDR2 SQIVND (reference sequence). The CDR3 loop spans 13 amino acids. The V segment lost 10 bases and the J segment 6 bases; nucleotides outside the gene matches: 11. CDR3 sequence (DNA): TGTGCCACCGGGGCACAGGGGCAGAATGGCTACACCTTC. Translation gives CATGAQGQNGYTF.

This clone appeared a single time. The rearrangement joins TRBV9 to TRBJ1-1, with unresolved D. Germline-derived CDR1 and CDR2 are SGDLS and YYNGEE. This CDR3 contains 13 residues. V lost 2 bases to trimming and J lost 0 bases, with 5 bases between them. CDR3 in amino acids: CASSVRVNTEAFF. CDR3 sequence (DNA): TGTGCCAGCAGCGTTCGAGTGAACACTGAAGCTTTCTTT. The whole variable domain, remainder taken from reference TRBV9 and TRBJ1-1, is DSGVTQTPKHLITATGQRVTLRCSPRSGDLSVYWYQQSLDQGLQFLIQYYNGEERAKGNILERFSAQQFPDLHSELNLSSLELGDSALYFCASSVRVNTEAFFGQGTRLTVV.

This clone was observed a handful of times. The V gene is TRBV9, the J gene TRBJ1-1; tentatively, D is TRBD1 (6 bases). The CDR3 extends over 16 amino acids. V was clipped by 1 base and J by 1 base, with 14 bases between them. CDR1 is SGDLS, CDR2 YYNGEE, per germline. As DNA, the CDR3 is TGTGCCAGCAGCGTAAATGCTATGGGACAGAACACTGAAGCTTTCTTT. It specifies CASSVNAMGQNTEAFF.

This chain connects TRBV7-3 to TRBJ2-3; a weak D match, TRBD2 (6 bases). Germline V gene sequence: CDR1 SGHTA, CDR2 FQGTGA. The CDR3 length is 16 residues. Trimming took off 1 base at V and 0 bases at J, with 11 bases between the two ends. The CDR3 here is CASSLKAGPSTDTQYF. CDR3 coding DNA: TGTGCCAGCAGCTTAAAGGCGGGGCCTAGCACAGATACGCAGTATTTT.